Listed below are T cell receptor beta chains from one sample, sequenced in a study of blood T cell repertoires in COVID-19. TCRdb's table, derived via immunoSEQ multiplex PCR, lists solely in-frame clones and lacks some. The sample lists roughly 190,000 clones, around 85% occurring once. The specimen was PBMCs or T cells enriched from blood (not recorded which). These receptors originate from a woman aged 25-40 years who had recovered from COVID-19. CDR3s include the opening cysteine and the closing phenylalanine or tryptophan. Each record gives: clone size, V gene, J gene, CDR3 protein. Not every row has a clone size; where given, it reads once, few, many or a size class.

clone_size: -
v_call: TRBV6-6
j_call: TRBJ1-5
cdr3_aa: CAVSGGQPQHF

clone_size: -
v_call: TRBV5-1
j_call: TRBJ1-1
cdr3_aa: CASSLARGRLDTEAFF

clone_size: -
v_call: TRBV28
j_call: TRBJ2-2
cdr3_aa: CASRLDSTGELFF

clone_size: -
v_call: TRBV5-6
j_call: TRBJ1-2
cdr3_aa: CASRLPSGGVYGYTF

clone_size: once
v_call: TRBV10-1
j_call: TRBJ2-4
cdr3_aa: CASSAILGTPGHIQYF

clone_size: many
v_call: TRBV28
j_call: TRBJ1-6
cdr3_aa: CASSFTGNKWSPLHF

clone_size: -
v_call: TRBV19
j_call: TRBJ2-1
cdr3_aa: CASSRTSGGARYEQFF

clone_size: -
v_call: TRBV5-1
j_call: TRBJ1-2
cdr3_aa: CASSLTGDNYGYTF

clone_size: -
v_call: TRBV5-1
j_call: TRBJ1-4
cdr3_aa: CASSGGDRATNEKLFF

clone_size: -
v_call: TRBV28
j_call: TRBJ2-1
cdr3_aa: CASLAGGSYNEQFF

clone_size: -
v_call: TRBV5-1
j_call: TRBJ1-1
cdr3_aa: CASSSSPPGQGDTEAFF

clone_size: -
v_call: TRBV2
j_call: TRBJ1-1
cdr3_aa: CAIANNTEAFF

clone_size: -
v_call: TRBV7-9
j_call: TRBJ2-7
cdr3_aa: CASSHNGQAFSYEQYF

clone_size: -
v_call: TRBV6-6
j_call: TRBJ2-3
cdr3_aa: CASSPLGQTSTDTQYF

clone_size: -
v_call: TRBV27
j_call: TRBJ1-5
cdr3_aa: CASSLNRDNQPQHF

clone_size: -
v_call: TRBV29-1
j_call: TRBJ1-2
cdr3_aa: CSVEMGQGILGGYTF

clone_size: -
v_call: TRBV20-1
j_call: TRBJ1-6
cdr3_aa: CSASAGTANSPLHF

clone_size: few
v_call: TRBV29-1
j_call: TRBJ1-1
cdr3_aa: CSVSGWENTEAFF

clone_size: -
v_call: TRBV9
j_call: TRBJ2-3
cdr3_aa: CASSVQYSGTSTDTQYF

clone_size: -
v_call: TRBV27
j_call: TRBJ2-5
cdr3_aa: CASSPRTGQETQYF

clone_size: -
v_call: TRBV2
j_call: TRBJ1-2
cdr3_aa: CATLIQGNYGYTF

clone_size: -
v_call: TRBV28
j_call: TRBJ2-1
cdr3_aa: CASSLGTHNEQFF

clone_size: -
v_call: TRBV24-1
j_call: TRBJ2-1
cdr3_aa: CATSDFYSTGPQFF

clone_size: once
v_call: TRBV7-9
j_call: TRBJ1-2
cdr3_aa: CASSLAPQPTTNYGYTF

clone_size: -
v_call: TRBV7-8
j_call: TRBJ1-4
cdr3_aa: CASSLGVPTGLEKLFF

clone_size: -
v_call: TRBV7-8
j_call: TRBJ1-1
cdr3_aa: CASSLAVGQLATEAFF

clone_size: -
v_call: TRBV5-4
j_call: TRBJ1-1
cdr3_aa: CASSSTGTTEAFF

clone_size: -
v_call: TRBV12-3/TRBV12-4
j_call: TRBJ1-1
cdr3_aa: CASSPHRGTEAFF

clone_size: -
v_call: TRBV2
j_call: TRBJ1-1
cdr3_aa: CASRQAPDRGKWNTEAFF

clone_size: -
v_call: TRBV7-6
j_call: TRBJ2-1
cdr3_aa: CASSSQGTSLDEQFF

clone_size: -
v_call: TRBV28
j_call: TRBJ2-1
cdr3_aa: CASSLSASGGGNEQFF

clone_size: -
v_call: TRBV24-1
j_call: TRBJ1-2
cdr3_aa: CATSDLDSFYGYTF

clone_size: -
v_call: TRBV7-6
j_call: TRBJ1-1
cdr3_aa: CASSLDPGSNTEAFF

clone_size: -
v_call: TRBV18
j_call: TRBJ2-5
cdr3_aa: CASSPRTSGGETQYF

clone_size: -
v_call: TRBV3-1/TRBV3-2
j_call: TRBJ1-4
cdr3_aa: CASSQSGGVGEKLFF

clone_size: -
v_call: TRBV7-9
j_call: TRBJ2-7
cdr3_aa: CASSANRGTNEQYF

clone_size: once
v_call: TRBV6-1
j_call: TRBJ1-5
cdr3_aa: CASSEQGPGYQPQHF

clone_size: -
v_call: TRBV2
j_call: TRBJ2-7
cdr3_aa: CASSEDIAGAGEQYF

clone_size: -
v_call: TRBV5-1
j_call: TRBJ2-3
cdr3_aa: CASSLVGQGLGDTQYF

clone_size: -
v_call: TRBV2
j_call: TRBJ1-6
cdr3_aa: CASRTADSFNSPLHF

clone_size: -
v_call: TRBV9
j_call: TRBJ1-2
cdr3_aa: CASSPPPGYGYTF

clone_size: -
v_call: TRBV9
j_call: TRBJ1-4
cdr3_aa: CASSAGDPGGEKLFF

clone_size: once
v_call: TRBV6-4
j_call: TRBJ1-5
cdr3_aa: CASRTRGRGRVRGNQPQHF

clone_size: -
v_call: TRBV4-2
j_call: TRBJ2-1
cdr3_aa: CASSQELRRLAQHEQFF

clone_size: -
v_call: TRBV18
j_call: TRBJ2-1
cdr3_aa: CASSPPSGRDNEQFF

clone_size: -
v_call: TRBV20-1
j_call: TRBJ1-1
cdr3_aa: CSAAGPTEAFF

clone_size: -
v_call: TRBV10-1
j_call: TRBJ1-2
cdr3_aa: CASTADRGSGYTF

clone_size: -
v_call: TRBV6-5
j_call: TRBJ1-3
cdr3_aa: CASRQGAGNTIYF

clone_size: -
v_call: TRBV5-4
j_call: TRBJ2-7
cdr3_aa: CASSSAGTGAYEQYF

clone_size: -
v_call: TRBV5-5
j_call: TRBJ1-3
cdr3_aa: CASSSPDRSGNTIYF

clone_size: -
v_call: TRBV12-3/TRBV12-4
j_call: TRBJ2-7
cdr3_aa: CASQGGYYEQYF